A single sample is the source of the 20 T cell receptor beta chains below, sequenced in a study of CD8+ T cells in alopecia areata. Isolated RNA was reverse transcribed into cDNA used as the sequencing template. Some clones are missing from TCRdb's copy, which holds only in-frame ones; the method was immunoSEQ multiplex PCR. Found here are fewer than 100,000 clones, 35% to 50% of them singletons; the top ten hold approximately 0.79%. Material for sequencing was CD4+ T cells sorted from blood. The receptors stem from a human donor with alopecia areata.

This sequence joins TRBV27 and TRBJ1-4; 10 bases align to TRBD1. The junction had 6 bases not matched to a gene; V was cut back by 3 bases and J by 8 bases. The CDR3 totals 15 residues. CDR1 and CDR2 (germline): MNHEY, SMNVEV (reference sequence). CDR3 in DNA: TGTGCCAGCAGTTTTGGGACAGGGGTCGGCGAAAAACTGTTTTTT. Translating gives CASSFGTGVGEKLFF.

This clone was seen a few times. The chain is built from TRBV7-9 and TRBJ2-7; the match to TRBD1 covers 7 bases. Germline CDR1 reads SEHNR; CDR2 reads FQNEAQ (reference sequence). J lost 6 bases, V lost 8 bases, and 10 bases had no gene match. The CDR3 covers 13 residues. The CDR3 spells CASGKRGGAEQYF. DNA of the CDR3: TGTGCCAGCGGGAAGAGAGGGGGCGCCGAGCAGTACTTC.

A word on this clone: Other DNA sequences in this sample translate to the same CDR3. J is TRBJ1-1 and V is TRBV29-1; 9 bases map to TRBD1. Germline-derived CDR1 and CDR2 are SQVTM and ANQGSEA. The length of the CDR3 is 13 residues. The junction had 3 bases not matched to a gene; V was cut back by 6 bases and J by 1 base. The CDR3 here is CSVRQGGNTEAFF. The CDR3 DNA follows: TGCAGCGTCAGACAGGGGGGGAACACTGAAGCTTTCTTT.

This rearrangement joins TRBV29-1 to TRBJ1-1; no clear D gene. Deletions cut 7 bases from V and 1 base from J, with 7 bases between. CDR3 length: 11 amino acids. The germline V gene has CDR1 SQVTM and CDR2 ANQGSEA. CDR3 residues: CSGAPNTEAFF. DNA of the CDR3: TGCAGCGGCGCACCGAACACTGAAGCTTTCTTT.

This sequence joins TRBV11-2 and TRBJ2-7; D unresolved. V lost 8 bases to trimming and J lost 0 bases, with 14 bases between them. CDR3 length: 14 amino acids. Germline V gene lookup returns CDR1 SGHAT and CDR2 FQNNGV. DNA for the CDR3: TGTGCCAGCGGGGTAGGGCACCGCTCCTACGAGCAGTACTTC. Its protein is CASGVGHRSYEQYF.

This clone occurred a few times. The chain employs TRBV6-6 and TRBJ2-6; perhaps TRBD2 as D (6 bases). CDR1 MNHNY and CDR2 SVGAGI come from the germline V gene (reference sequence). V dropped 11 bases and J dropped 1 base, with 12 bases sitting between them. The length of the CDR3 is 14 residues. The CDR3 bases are TGTGCCGGGGGGAAGGGATCTGGGGCCAACGTCCTGACTTTC. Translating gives CAGGKGSGANVLTF.

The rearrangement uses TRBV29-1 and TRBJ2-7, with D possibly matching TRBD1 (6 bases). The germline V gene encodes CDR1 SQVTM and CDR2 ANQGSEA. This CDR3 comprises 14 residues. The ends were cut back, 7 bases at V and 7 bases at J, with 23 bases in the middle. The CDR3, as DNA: TGCAGCGGATCCGCGACAGGAGAGGGCGGGGAGCAGTACTTC. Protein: CSGSATGEGGEQYF.

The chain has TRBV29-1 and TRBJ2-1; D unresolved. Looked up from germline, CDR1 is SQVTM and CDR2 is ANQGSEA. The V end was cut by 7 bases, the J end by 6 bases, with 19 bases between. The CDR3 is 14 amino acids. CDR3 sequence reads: CSEIKAATSNEQFF. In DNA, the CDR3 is TGCAGCGAGATTAAAGCAGCTACTTCCAATGAGCAGTTCTTC.

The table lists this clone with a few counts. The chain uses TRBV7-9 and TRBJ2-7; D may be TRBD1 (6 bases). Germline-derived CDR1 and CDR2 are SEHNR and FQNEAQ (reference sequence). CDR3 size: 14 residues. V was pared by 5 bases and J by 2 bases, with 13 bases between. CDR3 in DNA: TGTGCCAGCAGCCCAGGGGCGGTGGCCTACGAGCAGTACTTC. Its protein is CASSPGAVAYEQYF.

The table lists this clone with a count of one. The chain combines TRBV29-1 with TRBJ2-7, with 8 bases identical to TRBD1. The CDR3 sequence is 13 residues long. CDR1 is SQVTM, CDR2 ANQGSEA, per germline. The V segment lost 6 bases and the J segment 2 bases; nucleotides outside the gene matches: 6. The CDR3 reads CSVKTDRAYEQYF. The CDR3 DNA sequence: TGCAGCGTAAAAACGGACAGGGCCTACGAGCAGTACTTC.

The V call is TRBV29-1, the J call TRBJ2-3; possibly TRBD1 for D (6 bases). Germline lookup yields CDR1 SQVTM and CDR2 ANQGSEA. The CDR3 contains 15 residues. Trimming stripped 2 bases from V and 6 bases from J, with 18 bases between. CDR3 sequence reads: CSVEKGRGPRDTQYF. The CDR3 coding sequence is TGCAGCGTTGAAAAGGGCAGGGGCCCGAGGGATACGCAGTATTTT.

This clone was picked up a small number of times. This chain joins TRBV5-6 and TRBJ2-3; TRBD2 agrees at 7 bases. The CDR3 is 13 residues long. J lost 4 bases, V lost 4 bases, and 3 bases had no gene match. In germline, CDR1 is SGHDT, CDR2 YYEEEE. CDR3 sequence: CASSRLAADTQYF. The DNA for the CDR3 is TGTGCCAGCAGCAGACTAGCCGCAGATACGCAGTATTTT.

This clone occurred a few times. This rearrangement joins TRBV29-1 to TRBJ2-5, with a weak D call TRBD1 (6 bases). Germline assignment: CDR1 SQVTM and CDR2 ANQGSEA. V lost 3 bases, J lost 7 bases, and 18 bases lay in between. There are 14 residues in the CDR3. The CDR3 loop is CSVDLGAQLRTQYF. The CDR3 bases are TGCAGCGTTGACTTGGGGGCCCAACTCCGGACCCAGTACTTC.

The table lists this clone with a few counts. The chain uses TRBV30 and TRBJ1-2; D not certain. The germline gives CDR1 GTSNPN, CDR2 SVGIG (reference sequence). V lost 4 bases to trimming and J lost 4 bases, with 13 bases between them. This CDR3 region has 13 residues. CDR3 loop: CAWNSERSYGYTF. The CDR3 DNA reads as TGTGCCTGGAATTCGGAAAGGTCCTATGGCTACACCTTC.

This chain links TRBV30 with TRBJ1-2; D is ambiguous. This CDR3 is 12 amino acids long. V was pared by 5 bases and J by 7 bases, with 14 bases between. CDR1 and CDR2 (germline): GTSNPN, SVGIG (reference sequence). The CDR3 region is CAWDELGFGYTF. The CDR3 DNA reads TGTGCCTGGGATGAATTAGGGTTTGGCTACACCTTC.

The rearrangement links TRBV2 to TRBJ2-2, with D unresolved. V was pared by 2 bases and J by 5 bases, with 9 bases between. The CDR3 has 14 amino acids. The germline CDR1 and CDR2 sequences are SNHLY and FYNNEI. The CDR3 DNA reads TGTGCCAGCAGTGAAACTATGGGGACCGGGGAGCTGTTTTTT. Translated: CASSETMGTGELFF.

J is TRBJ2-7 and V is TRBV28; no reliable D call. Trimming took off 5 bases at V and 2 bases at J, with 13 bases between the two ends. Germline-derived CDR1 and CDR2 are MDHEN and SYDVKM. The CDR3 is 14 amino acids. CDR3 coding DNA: TGTGCCAGCAGTCCATCGCCTGATCCCTACGAGCAGTACTTC. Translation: CASSPSPDPYEQYF.

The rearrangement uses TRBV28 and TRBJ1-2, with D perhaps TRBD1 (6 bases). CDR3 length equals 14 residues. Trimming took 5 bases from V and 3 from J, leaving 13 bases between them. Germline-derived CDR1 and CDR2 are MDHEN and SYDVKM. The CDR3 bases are TGTGCCAGCAGTCTAGGACAGAGCCACTATGGCTACACCTTC. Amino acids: CASSLGQSHYGYTF.

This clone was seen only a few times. The CDR3 DNA sequence: TGTGCCAGTAGTATAGTAGGGGATTCACCCCTCCACTTT. Its translation: CASSIVGDSPLHF. The V and J genes are TRBV19 and TRBJ1-6, with D possibly TRBD1 on 5 matching bases. The germline V and J ends were trimmed by 1 base and 8 bases, with 6 bases remaining between them. The length of the CDR3 is 13 residues. The germline V gene has CDR1 LNHDA and CDR2 SQIVND (reference sequence).

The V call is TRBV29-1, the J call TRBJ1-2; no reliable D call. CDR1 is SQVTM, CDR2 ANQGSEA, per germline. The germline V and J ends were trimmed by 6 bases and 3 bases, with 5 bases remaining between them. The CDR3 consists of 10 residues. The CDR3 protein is CSVEDYGYTF. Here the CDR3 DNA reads TGCAGCGTAGAGGACTATGGCTACACCTTC.